This T cell receptor beta chain is from a study of cytomegalovirus exposure and HLA in healthy donors. About the study: The approximately 610 first-cohort repertoires shared a platform with the roughly 120 validation repertoires, as reported in a later analysis.

TCRdb's table, derived via immunoSEQ multiplex PCR, lists solely in-frame clones and lacks some. This sample has over 110,000 clones, with around 87% found just once. Study outcomes and limitations: Investigators reported around 150 TCR beta chains as tied to cytomegalovirus.

To note about this clone: What it recognizes is unknown.

V lost 0 bases, J lost 6 bases, and 9 bases lay in between. This CDR3 has 13 amino acids. Germline V gives CDR1 SGHAT, CDR2 FQNNGV. The V and J genes are TRBV11-2 and TRBJ2-7; no definite D call. The clonotype was recovered from a man aged 18 to 30 in good health and CMV-seropositive. The sequenced material came from PBMCs. CDR3: CASSLEFSGEQYF. The CDR3 nucleotides are TGTGCCAGCAGCTTAGAGTTTTCCGGCGAGCAGTACTTC. The whole variable domain, filled in from reference TRBV11-2 and TRBJ2-7, reads EAGVAQSPRYKIIEKRQSVAFWCNPISGHATLYWYQQILGQGPKLLIQFQNNGVVDDSQLPKDRFSAERLKGVDSTLKIQPAKLEDSAVYLCASSLEFSGEQYFGPGTRLTVT.